This paragraph covers one T cell receptor (beta chain) sequence. What it recognizes is unknown. The sample originates from a study of blood T cells in healthy people across ages. PCR was performed a second time for roughly 7 to 12 cycles using a sample-barcoded 5' primer and a J-beta primer mix. TCRdb passed the 5' RACE reads through MiXCR, listing each CDR3 protein once. Of about 1,500,000 distinct CDR3 sequences listed, roughly 45% are singletons. Findings and limits, study-wide: Naive T cell percentage by flow cytometry tracked strongly with beta diversity.

From germline, CDR1 is KGHSY and CDR2 FQNENV. The V end lost 5 bases, the J end lost 7 bases, and 17 bases lay between the germline ends. The CDR3 is 15 amino acids. The V and J genes are TRBV16 and TRBJ1-4; maybe TRBD1 (5 bases). Input material: blood. This receptor was obtained from a woman between 18 and 29 years old in good health. The CDR3 is CASSGSRSGPEKLFF. CDR3 bases: TGTGCCAGCAGCGGGTCGCGCTCAGGGCCTGAAAAACTGTTTTTT.